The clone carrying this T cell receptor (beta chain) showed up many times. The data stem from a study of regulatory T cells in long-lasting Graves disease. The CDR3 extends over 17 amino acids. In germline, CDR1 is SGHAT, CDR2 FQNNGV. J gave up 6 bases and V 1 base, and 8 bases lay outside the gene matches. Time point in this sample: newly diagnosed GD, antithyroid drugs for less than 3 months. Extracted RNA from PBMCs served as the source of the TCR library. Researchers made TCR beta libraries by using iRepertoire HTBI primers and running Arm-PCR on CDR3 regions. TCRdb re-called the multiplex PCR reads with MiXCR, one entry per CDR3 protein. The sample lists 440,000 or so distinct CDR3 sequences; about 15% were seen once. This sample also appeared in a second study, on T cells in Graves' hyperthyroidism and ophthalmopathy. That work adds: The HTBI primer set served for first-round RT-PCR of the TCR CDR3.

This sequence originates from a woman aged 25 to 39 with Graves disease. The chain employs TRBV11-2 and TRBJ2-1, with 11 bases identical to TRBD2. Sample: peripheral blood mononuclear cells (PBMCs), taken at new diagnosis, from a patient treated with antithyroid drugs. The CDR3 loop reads CASSLAGLAGGLNEQFF. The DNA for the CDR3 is TGTGCCAGCAGCTTAGCTGGTCTAGCGGGAGGCCTCAATGAGCAGTTCTTC.